This T cell receptor (beta chain) is from a study of T-cell memory formation after mild COVID-19. The junction had 9 bases not matched to a gene; V was cut back by 4 bases and J by 4 bases. Germline-derived CDR1 and CDR2 are KGHDR and SFDVKD. This CDR3 has 17 residues. TCRdb re-derived calls from the 5' RACE reads in MiXCR, one entry per CDR3 protein. The data show hundreds of thousands of distinct CDR3 sequences, 20% to 30% seen once. The sample taken for sequencing was PBMCs or a T cell subset sorted from them (not recorded which). This sequence was found in an adult woman who had mild COVID-19 (a few samples of this study predate the infection). Cell type and time point are not known. The genes are TRBV24-1 and TRBJ2-1; 10 positions match TRBD1. CDR3 in amino acids: CATSDTFWDRGYNEQFF. The DNA for the CDR3 is TGTGCCACCAGTGACACCTTCTGGGACAGGGGTTACAATGAGCAGTTCTTC.